Following are 15 T cell receptor beta chains from one sample sequenced in a study of cytomegalovirus exposure and HLA in healthy donors. PCR used 60 Vbeta primers and 13 Jbeta primers. Produced via immunoSEQ multiplex PCR; TCRdb's table is partial and in-frame only. The sample has around 67,000 clones; 55% to 65% are singletons. Sequenced sample: PBMCs. The source is a woman aged 50 to 60 in good health and CMV-seronegative.

The V call is TRBV13, the J call TRBJ1-1; 7 bases align to TRBD1. In germline, CDR1 is PRHDT, CDR2 FYEKMQ (reference sequence). The CDR3 is 15 amino acids. J was trimmed by 4 bases and V by 2 bases; bases with no gene match: 7. CDR3 nucleotide sequence: TGTGCCAGCAGCTTACAAACAGGGGTAGGCACTGAAGCTTTCTTT. Translating it yields CASSLQTGVGTEAFF.

The chain combines TRBV27 with TRBJ1-1; no clear D. This CDR3 has 15 amino acids. Trimming removed 1 base at V and 8 bases at J, with 17 bases between. Germline CDR1 and CDR2: MNHEY and SMNVEV (reference sequence). The CDR3 here is CASSLFPGYYEEAFF. CDR3 nucleotides: TGTGCCAGCAGTTTATTCCCCGGATACTATGAGGAAGCTTTCTTT.

The V gene is TRBV7-2, the J gene TRBJ2-5; D is perhaps TRBD2 (6 bases). CDR1 is SGHTA and CDR2 is FQGNSA in the germline V gene. The CDR3 spans 14 residues. V was shortened by 4 bases and J by 1 base, with 10 bases between the two germline ends. CDR3: CASSYGGAQETQYF. The CDR3 nucleotides are TGTGCCAGCAGCTACGGAGGGGCCCAAGAGACCCAGTACTTC. The complete variable domain, with remaining parts taken from reference TRBV7-2 and TRBJ2-5, reads GAGVSQSPSNKVTEKGKDVELRCDPISGHTALYWYRQSLGQGLEFLIYFQGNSAPDKSGLPSDRFSAERTGGSVSTLTIQRTQQEDSAVYLCASSYGGAQETQYFGPGTRLLVL.

CDR3 protein: CASSDVAIGRDRRNEQFF. In DNA, the CDR3 is TGTGCCAGCAGTGATGTCGCTATTGGGCGGGACCGGCGGAATGAGCAGTTCTTC. The gene calls are TRBV25-1 and TRBJ2-1, with D possibly TRBD2 on 6 matching bases. V was cut by 3 bases and J by 7 bases, with 25 bases left in between. CDR1 is MGHDK, CDR2 SYGVNS, per germline. The CDR3 loop spans 18 amino acids. Filled out from reference TRBV25-1 and TRBJ2-1, the complete variable domain reads EADIYQTPRYLVIGTGKKITLECSQTMGHDKMYWYQQDPGMELHLIHYSYGVNSTEKGDLSSESTVSRIRTEHFPLTLESARPSHTSQYLCASSDVAIGRDRRNEQFFGPGTRLTVL.

This sequence joins TRBV19 and TRBJ2-3, with a weak D call TRBD2 (6 bases). This CDR3 is built from 15 residues. Germline V gene lookup returns CDR1 LNHDA and CDR2 SQIVND (reference sequence). With 3 bases removed from V and 2 bases from J, the gap between germline ends came to 12 bases. CDR3: CASSIFGGNTDTQYF. CDR3 bases: TGTGCCAGTAGTATCTTCGGCGGGAACACAGATACGCAGTATTTT.

The chain uses TRBV5-5 and TRBJ2-2; the match to TRBD2 covers 11 bases. The CDR3 extends over 16 amino acids. V lost 3 bases, J lost 3 bases, and 4 bases stayed unmatched. Germline assignment: CDR1 SGHKS and CDR2 YYEKEE (reference sequence). CDR3 bases: TGTGCCAGCAGCTCTGGACTAGCGGGTTACACCGGGGAGCTGTTTTTT. It translates to CASSSGLAGYTGELFF.

This clone is labeled medium-sized. The CDR3 spells CASSDIWGPYEQYF. DNA for the CDR3: TGTGCCAGTAGTGATATATGGGGGCCCTACGAGCAGTACTTC. J is TRBJ2-7 and V is TRBV19, with a possible D match to TRBD1 (6 bases). The CDR3 runs 14 residues. Germline CDR1 and CDR2: LNHDA and SQIVND (reference sequence). V shed 5 bases and J shed 2 bases, with 13 bases lying between them.

The chain links TRBV5-1 to TRBJ2-1; TRBD2 aligns across 8 bases. CDR1 is SGHRS, CDR2 YFSETQ, per germline. The length of the CDR3 is 16 residues. Trimming at V came to 0 bases and at J to 0 bases, leaving 2 bases not matched to a gene. CDR3 bases: TGCGCCAGCAGCTTGGCCGGGACTAGCTCCTACAATGAGCAGTTCTTC. It yields the protein CASSLAGTSSYNEQFF.

In its sample, this clone was seen a few times. The chain has TRBV19 and TRBJ2-3; TRBD2 matches 7 bases. J was trimmed by 4 bases and V by 7 bases; bases with no gene match: 8. Germline V gene data show CDR1 as LNHDA and CDR2 as SQIVND (reference sequence). The CDR3 runs to 14 residues. The CDR3: CASIPIAGSDTQYF. In DNA, the CDR3 is TGTGCCAGTATCCCCATAGCGGGCTCAGATACGCAGTATTTT.

This rearrangement joins TRBV6-4 to TRBJ2-1, with D perhaps matching TRBD2 (6 bases). V dropped 3 bases and J dropped 3 bases, with 6 bases sitting between them. Germline V gene sequence: CDR1 MRHNA, CDR2 SNTAGT. The CDR3 is 13 amino acids. The CDR3 loop is CASSETSYNEQFF. The CDR3 DNA reads as TGTGCCAGCAGTGAGACTAGCTACAATGAGCAGTTCTTC.

The chain employs TRBV19 and TRBJ2-1, with TRBD2 matching over 12 bases. CDR3 length equals 14 residues. Germline V gene data show CDR1 as LNHDA and CDR2 as SQIVND (reference sequence). The junction had 0 bases not matched to a gene; V was cut back by 3 bases and J by 6 bases. CDR3 DNA sequence: TGTGCCAGTAGTATGGGACTAGCGGGCAATGAGCAGTTCTTC. Translation: CASSMGLAGNEQFF.

The rearrangement uses TRBV27 and TRBJ2-7; 8 bases fit TRBD1. The CDR3 is 14 residues long. Germline V gene lookup returns CDR1 MNHEY and CDR2 SMNVEV (reference sequence). Unmatched junction bases numbered 8, after V lost 7 bases and J lost 3 bases. Here the CDR3 reads CASTRGTGGYEQYF. In DNA form, the CDR3 reads TGTGCCAGCACCCGAGGGACAGGAGGCTACGAGCAGTACTTC.

The rearrangement uses TRBV28 and TRBJ2-3; 7 bases fit TRBD2. Germline assignment: CDR1 MDHEN and CDR2 SYDVKM. V was pared by 3 bases and J by 3 bases, with 12 bases of the junction left unmatched. The CDR3 sequence is 17 residues long. CDR3 sequence reads: CASSFTYGARETDTQYF. CDR3 sequence (DNA): TGTGCCAGCAGTTTTACTTATGGCGCGCGGGAGACAGATACGCAGTATTTT.

The CDR3 DNA sequence: TGTGCCAGCAGCTTGGATCAGGGGCCGGAAAACATTCAGTACTTC. This gives the protein CASSLDQGPENIQYF. The chain employs TRBV5-4 and TRBJ2-4, with a tentative D call TRBD1 (6 bases). V was trimmed by 0 bases and J by 5 bases, leaving 12 bases between them. In germline, CDR1 is SGHNT, CDR2 YYREEE (reference sequence). The CDR3 runs to 15 residues.

The J gene is TRBJ2-3, the V gene TRBV6-5, with D perhaps matching TRBD2 (6 bases). Germline CDR1 and CDR2: MNHEY and SVGAGI. V lost 6 bases and J 0 bases, leaving 13 bases between the germline ends. The CDR3 has 15 amino acids. The CDR3 here is CASSRGTVSTDTQYF. The CDR3 bases are TGTGCCAGCAGCCGCGGGACGGTCAGCACAGATACGCAGTATTTT.